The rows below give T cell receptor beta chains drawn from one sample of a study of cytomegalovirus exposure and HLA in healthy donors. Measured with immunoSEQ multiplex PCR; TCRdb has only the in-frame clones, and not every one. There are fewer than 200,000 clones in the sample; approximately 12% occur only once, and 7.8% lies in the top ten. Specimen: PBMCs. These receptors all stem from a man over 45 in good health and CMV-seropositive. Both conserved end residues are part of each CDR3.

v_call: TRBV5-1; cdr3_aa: CASSRGPGVGEKLFF
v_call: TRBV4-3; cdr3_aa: CASSSSRQGANEQYF
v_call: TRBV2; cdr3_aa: CASSARPPGQGSNQPQHF
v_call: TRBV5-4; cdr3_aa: CASSQTQRGSSTDTQYF
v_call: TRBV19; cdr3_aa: CASREQGLYGYTF
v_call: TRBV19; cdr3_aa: CASSSHRQQETQYF
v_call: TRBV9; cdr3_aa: CASSVGPGQGQETQYF
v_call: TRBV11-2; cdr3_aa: CASSLPPGQNTEAFF
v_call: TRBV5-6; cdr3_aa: CASHRGRTTEAFF
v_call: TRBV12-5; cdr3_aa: CASGLGGGAYSPLNF
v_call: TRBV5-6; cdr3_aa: CASSFPLQGSYEQYF
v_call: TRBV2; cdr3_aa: CASSEGGSFSGANVLTF
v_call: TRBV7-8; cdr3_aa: CASSLGTGEFYEQYF
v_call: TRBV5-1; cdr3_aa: CASSLEGARGGYTF
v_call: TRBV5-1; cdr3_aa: CASSLVGQTTNEKLFF
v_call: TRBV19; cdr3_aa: CASLSTGQMNTEAFF
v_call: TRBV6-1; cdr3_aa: CASSGGQAVDYGYTF
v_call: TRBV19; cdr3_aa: CASSIEGGKNQPQHF
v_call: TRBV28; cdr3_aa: CASTSGGSNQPQHF
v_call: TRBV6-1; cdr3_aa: CASSGDSAYGYTF
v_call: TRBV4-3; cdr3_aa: CASSQDSATNEKLFF
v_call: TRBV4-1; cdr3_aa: CASSQLRQGTGNTIYF
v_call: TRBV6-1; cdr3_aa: CASSQGQGVRGYTF